Described below is a single T cell receptor beta chain sequence and its context. The antigen remains unidentified. The data belong to a study of response to subunit inactivated influenza vaccine. Each CDR3 protein is one row after TCRdb ran MiXCR on the RT-PCR reads. The data hold 650,000 to 800,000 distinct CDR3 sequences, with about 14% observed a single time. General observations from the study: Authors suggested seasonal influenza vaccinations each recruit few new T cells.

CDR1 and CDR2 (germline): SGHAT, FQNNGV. V was clipped by 4 bases and J by 5 bases; unmatched bases: 13. This CDR3 spans 16 amino acids. The gene calls are TRBV11-2 and TRBJ1-2; 7 bases align to TRBD1. The input for sequencing was PBMCs from blood, taken roughly 15 days before vaccination. This TCR came from a man over 45 who received an inactivated influenza vaccine. CDR3 sequence (DNA): TGTGCCAGCAGCTCGGGGCCCGGGACAGCTACTTATGGCTACACCTTC. It is translated as CASSSGPGTATYGYTF.